This T cell receptor beta chain originates from a study of blood T cell repertoires in COVID-19. Authors' data handling: The authors estimated nucleated cell counts from reference gene primer amplification. The data were produced by immunoSEQ multiplex PCR, yet TCRdb's version contains in-frame clones alone and is incomplete. Clone size and the V and J calls come from that table; the DNA yielded D and trimming. This table has 100,000 or so clones, approximately 82% appearing once. V shed 5 bases and J 5 bases; nucleotides not matched to a gene: 3. CDR1 MRHNA and CDR2 SNTAGT come from the germline V gene. This CDR3 contains 13 residues.

This receptor was taken from a man aged 60-69 years with acute or convalescent COVID-19. V gene TRBV6-4 combines with J gene TRBJ1-2; 9 bases align to TRBD1. Source material: peripheral blood. As DNA, the CDR3 is TGTGCCAGCAGTACCGGGACAGGGTATGGCTACACCTTC. Amino acid sequence: CASSTGTGYGYTF.